The 32 T cell receptor beta chains listed next were all sequenced from one sample in a study of blood T cell repertoires in COVID-19. Some clones are missing from TCRdb's copy, which holds only in-frame ones; the method was immunoSEQ multiplex PCR. Counted here are 30,000 or so clones, around 89% occurring once; the ten biggest clones make up around 1.5%. The material sequenced was peripheral blood. Every receptor here comes from a man between 60 and 70 years old with active COVID-19.

The rearrangement links TRBV6-6 to TRBJ1-4, with D perhaps TRBD1 (6 bases). The CDR3 is 16 amino acids. Germline CDR1 and CDR2: MNHNY and SVGAGI (reference sequence). Trimming stripped 2 bases from V and 5 bases from J, with 15 bases between. The CDR3 is CASSYGQGTGNEKLFF. CDR3 bases: TGTGCCAGCAGTTACGGGCAGGGGACGGGGAATGAAAAACTGTTTTTT.

The rearrangement uses TRBV7-6 and TRBJ2-2, with 9 positions matching TRBD2. The germline CDR1 and CDR2 sequences are SGHVS and FNYEAQ. Germline trimming cut 1 base from V and 3 bases from J; bases unmatched to any gene: 3. The CDR3 loop spans 16 amino acids. CDR3 sequence reads: CASSLGLAGDTGELFF. The CDR3 DNA is TGTGCCAGCAGCTTAGGGTTAGCGGGGGACACCGGGGAGCTGTTTTTT.

V and J are TRBV4-1 and TRBJ1-5; the D is unclear. The CDR3 has 14 amino acids. V gave up 4 bases and J gave up 6 bases, with 13 bases separating them. Germline V CDR1 and CDR2: MGHRA, YSYEKL. The CDR3 nucleotides read TGCGCCAGCAGCCCCTCCGAGGCCGGTCAGCCCCAGCATTTT. Amino acid sequence: CASSPSEAGQPQHF.

This clone was observed a few times. The chain employs TRBV3-1 (or the pseudogene TRBV3-2) and TRBJ1-6; D gene ambiguous. CDR1 LGHDT and CDR2 YNNKEL come from the germline V gene (reference sequence). The CDR3 runs to 12 residues. V lost 6 bases and J 10 bases, leaving 10 bases between the germline ends. This CDR3 is CASSTALSPLHF. In nucleotides, the CDR3 is TGTGCCAGCAGTACTGCGTTATCACCCCTCCACTTT.

J is TRBJ1-3 and V is TRBV5-8; 7 nucleotides align to TRBD1. Germline V lookup: CDR1 SGHTS, CDR2 YDEGEE. This CDR3 region has 15 residues. The J segment lost 4 bases and the V segment lost 0 bases, leaving 4 bases of the junction unmatched. CDR3 sequence reads: CASSLGGGDGNTIYF. CDR3 nucleotide sequence: TGTGCCAGCAGCTTGGGAGGGGGCGACGGAAACACCATATATTTT.

J is TRBJ2-2 and V is TRBV6-5, with 9 bases aligning to TRBD1. Looked up from germline, CDR1 is MNHEY and CDR2 is SVGAGI. The V gene end was trimmed by 8 bases and the J gene end by 14 bases; junction bases not matched to a gene: 6. This CDR3 is 11 amino acids long. CDR3 DNA: TGTGCCAGCCGACAGGGGGTCTTTCTGTTTTTT. This translates into CASRQGVFLFF.

The V gene is TRBV7-3, the J gene TRBJ2-1; 7 positions agree with TRBD2. CDR3 length: 15 amino acids. V trimming: 6 bases; J trimming: 2 bases; junction bases outside the gene matches: 7. Germline CDR1 reads SGHTA; CDR2 reads FQGTGA. CDR3 loop: CASSPGEGTYNEQFF. CDR3 DNA: TGTGCCAGCAGTCCCGGGGAGGGGACCTACAATGAGCAGTTCTTC.

CDR3 loop: CASSERRGLTDTQYF. The DNA for the CDR3 is TGTGCCAGCAGTGAACGGCGGGGACTCACAGATACGCAGTATTTT. The chain employs TRBV2 and TRBJ2-3, with a weak D call TRBD2 (6 bases). The germline gives CDR1 SNHLY, CDR2 FYNNEI. CDR3 length equals 15 residues. Trimming removed 2 bases from V and 2 bases from J, with 11 bases in between.

The CDR3 protein is CASSLSLQDTQYF. As DNA, the CDR3 is TGTGCCAGCAGCCTTTCCCTTCAGGATACGCAGTATTTT. The chain is built from TRBV3-1 (or the pseudogene TRBV3-2) and TRBJ2-3; D remains ambiguous. This CDR3 comprises 13 residues. Trimming pared 4 bases from V and 6 bases from J, leaving 11 bases between. CDR1 and CDR2 (germline): LGHDT, YNNKEL (reference sequence).

The rearrangement links TRBV2 to TRBJ2-5, with TRBD2 identical over 13 bases. Trimming removed 3 bases from V and 5 bases from J; junction bases left unmatched: 3. Looked up from germline, CDR1 is SNHLY and CDR2 is FYNNEI. This CDR3 has 15 residues. CDR3 sequence reads: CASSDGLAGVETQYF. DNA for the CDR3: TGTGCCAGCAGTGACGGACTAGCGGGGGTTGAGACCCAGTACTTC.

This clone has a handful of counts. The CDR3 sequence is CASSQTGGEQPQHF. In nucleotides, the CDR3 is TGTGCCAGCAGCCAAACAGGGGGAGAGCAGCCCCAGCATTTT. This chain uses TRBV7-9 with TRBJ1-5; 8 positions match TRBD1. J lost 7 bases, V lost 5 bases, and 7 bases had no gene match. Germline-derived CDR1 and CDR2 are SEHNR and FQNEAQ (reference sequence). The CDR3 totals 14 residues.

V gene TRBV13 combines with J gene TRBJ2-1, with D possibly TRBD2 on 5 matching bases. CDR3 length: 15 residues. Trimming pared 0 bases from V and 0 bases from J, leaving 6 bases between. Germline CDR1 PRHDT, CDR2 FYEKMQ (reference sequence). In DNA, the CDR3 is TGTGCCAGCAGCTTAGGGGGGAGCTCCTACAATGAGCAGTTCTTC. This codes for CASSLGGSSYNEQFF.

V usage is TRBV5-6 and J usage is TRBJ2-2, with TRBD1 identical over 8 bases. The CDR3 spans 18 residues. CDR1 and CDR2 from the germline V gene are SGHDT and YYEEEE. J was trimmed by 4 bases and V by 5 bases; bases with no gene match: 16. CDR3 in DNA: TGTGCCAGCAGGGCTACTGACAGGGGAGAGGACGGCACCGGGGAGCTGTTTTTT. Translated: CASRATDRGEDGTGELFF.

A single count supports this clone. This chain links TRBV5-8 with TRBJ2-2, with 8 positions matching TRBD1. The V gene end was trimmed by 6 bases and the J gene end by 4 bases; junction bases not matched to a gene: 5. The CDR3 spans 14 residues. Germline CDR1 is SGHTS and CDR2 is YDEGEE. The CDR3: CASNRGFSTGELFF. The DNA for the CDR3 is TGTGCCAGCAACAGGGGGTTCTCCACCGGGGAGCTGTTTTTT.

This chain uses TRBV29-1 with TRBJ1-5, with D tentatively TRBD1 (6 bases). Trimming removed 4 bases at V and 6 bases at J, with 13 bases between. The V gene's germline CDR1 is SQVTM and CDR2 ANQGSEA. The CDR3 length is 13 residues. CDR3 coding DNA: TGCAGCGTTGCTAGGGGGACGGGTCAGCCCCAGCATTTT. Translation: CSVARGTGQPQHF.

The chain links TRBV11-3 to TRBJ1-2, with D tentatively TRBD1 (6 bases). The CDR3 is 15 residues long. CDR1 and CDR2 from the germline V gene are SGHNT and YENEEA. V shed 1 base and J shed 4 bases, with 13 bases lying between them. The CDR3 DNA follows: TGTGCCAGCAGCTTAGGGGGGGGACAACTCTATGGCTACACCTTC. This gives the protein CASSLGGGQLYGYTF. The full variable domain, completed using reference TRBV11-3 and TRBJ1-2, is EAGVVQSPRYKIIEKKQPVAFWCNPISGHNTLYWYLQNLGQGPELLIRYENEEAVDDSQLPKDRFSAERLKGVDSTLKIQPAELGDSAVYLCASSLGGGQLYGYTFGSGTRLTVV.

This chain connects TRBV5-1 to TRBJ2-7; possibly TRBD2 for D (6 bases). This CDR3 comprises 15 residues. The germline V gene has CDR1 SGHRS and CDR2 YFSETQ. V lost 6 bases and J 1 base, leaving 17 bases between the germline ends. CDR3 sequence: CASKSENGGSYEQYF. DNA for the CDR3: TGCGCCAGCAAAAGTGAGAATGGGGGGTCCTACGAGCAGTACTTC.

The chain combines TRBV7-9 with TRBJ2-1; D not resolved. The CDR3 extends over 16 amino acids. Germline loops: CDR1 SEHNR, CDR2 FQNEAQ (reference sequence). V was trimmed by 1 base and J by 0 bases, leaving 10 bases between them. The CDR3 spells CASSLGAASSYNEQFF. The DNA of the CDR3 is TGTGCCAGCAGCTTAGGCGCGGCAAGCTCCTACAATGAGCAGTTCTTC.

The rearrangement joins TRBV11-2 to TRBJ1-3, with D perhaps TRBD1 (5 bases). Germline CDR1 reads SGHAT; CDR2 reads FQNNGV. This CDR3 comprises 14 residues. With 5 bases removed from V and 13 bases from J, the gap between germline ends came to 21 bases. This CDR3 reads CASSQNAGGESIYF. CDR3 sequence (DNA): TGTGCCAGCAGCCAGAATGCCGGGGGAGAATCAATATATTTT.

The genes are TRBV7-2 and TRBJ2-2; tentatively, D is TRBD1 (5 bases). The CDR3 totals 16 residues. In germline, CDR1 is SGHTA, CDR2 FQGNSA. V lost 5 bases and J lost 0, with 13 bases in between. CDR3 loop: CASSPRGRANTGELFF. The CDR3 coding sequence is TGTGCCAGCAGCCCAAGGGGTAGGGCGAACACCGGGGAGCTGTTTTTT.

Remarks on this clone: An end of the junction differs from the germline gene, which may be a read error. This rearrangement joins TRBV7-7 to TRBJ2-3, with 8 positions matching TRBD1. This CDR3 has 17 residues. The germline CDR1 and CDR2 sequences are SSHAT and FNYEAQ (reference sequence). This CDR3 reads CASSPTPRTGRTDTQYF. In DNA, the CDR3 is TGTGCTAGCAGCCCCACCCCCCGGACAGGGAGGACAGATACGCAGTATTTT.

This clone occurred a few times. This rearrangement joins TRBV27 to TRBJ2-7, with 8 positions matching TRBD1. With 6 bases clipped from V and 2 bases from J, the junction kept 3 bases outside the gene matches. The CDR3 extends over 13 amino acids. Germline values: CDR1 MNHEY, CDR2 SMNVEV (reference sequence). CDR3 in amino acids: CASRGDRPYEQYF. For the CDR3, the DNA is TGTGCCAGCAGGGGGGACAGGCCCTACGAGCAGTACTTC.

V gene TRBV19 combines with J gene TRBJ1-1; TRBD1 matches at 10 bases. Germline CDR1 LNHDA, CDR2 SQIVND (reference sequence). This CDR3 has 14 residues. Trimming took 8 bases from V and 4 from J; bases not matched to a gene: 7. The DNA for the CDR3 is TGTGCCAGTGACAGGGGGCGTAAAGGCACTGAAGCTTTCTTT. It is translated as CASDRGRKGTEAFF.

The J gene is TRBJ2-1, the V gene TRBV11-3, with 7 nucleotides matching TRBD2. This CDR3 spans 17 amino acids. V shed 4 bases and J 6 bases; nucleotides not matched to a gene: 15. Germline CDR1 SGHNT, CDR2 YENEEA. DNA of the CDR3: TGTGCCAGCAGCTCCCCGGGATGGGGGGGTTCTGGCAATGAGCAGTTCTTC. Its translation is CASSSPGWGGSGNEQFF. The full variable domain, its missing parts supplied by reference TRBV11-3 and TRBJ2-1, is EAGVVQSPRYKIIEKKQPVAFWCNPISGHNTLYWYLQNLGQGPELLIRYENEEAVDDSQLPKDRFSAERLKGVDSTLKIQPAELGDSAVYLCASSSPGWGGSGNEQFFGPGTRLTVL.

This clone was detected only once. The chain has TRBV2 and TRBJ2-7, with D perhaps matching TRBD2 (6 bases). The germline V gene has CDR1 SNHLY and CDR2 FYNNEI. Trimming pared 5 bases from V and 1 base from J, leaving 15 bases between. The length of the CDR3 is 15 residues. The CDR3 bases are TGTGCCAGCAGTCATGGGGTTGGACTATCCTACGAGCAGTACTTC. Translating it yields CASSHGVGLSYEQYF.

The chain links TRBV7-9 to TRBJ2-1; the D gene is possibly TRBD2 (6 bases). V was cut by 3 bases and J by 0 bases, with 9 bases left in between. Germline lookup yields CDR1 SEHNR and CDR2 FQNEAQ (reference sequence). The CDR3 contains 15 residues. The CDR3: CASSLVGSSYNEQFF. The CDR3 region has the DNA TGTGCCAGCAGCTTGGTCGGGAGCTCCTACAATGAGCAGTTCTTC.

About this clone itself: A read error may account for a junction end that differs from germline. V is TRBV7-7 and J is TRBJ2-1; no clear D gene. CDR3 length: 13 amino acids. Germline CDR1 and CDR2: SSHAT and FNYEAQ (reference sequence). The CDR3 loop is CASSLGPEDEQFF. CDR3 nucleotides: TGTGCTAGCAGCTTAGGCCCCGAGGATGAGCAGTTCTTC.

The chain joins TRBV4-2 to TRBJ2-1; 11 nucleotides align to TRBD2. Per the germline V gene, CDR1 is LGHNA and CDR2 is YNFKEQ. V was pared by 0 bases and J by 6 bases, with 4 bases of the junction left unmatched. The CDR3 totals 16 residues. CDR3: CASSQELAGAGNEQFF. DNA for the CDR3: TGTGCCAGCAGCCAAGAACTAGCGGGGGCAGGCAATGAGCAGTTCTTC.

The rearrangement joins TRBV2 to TRBJ1-2, with D perhaps matching TRBD1 (6 bases). With 6 bases removed from V and 5 bases from J, the gap between germline ends came to 16 bases. There are 14 residues in the CDR3. CDR1 SNHLY and CDR2 FYNNEI come from the germline V gene. The CDR3 here is CASSGRDTLYGYTF. The DNA for the CDR3 is TGTGCCAGCAGCGGCCGGGACACCCTATATGGCTACACCTTC.

CDR3 bases: TGTGCCAGCAGTTACTACGGACAGTCGAATGAAAAACTGTTTTTT. This codes for CASSYYGQSNEKLFF. This rearrangement joins TRBV6-5 to TRBJ1-4; D might be TRBD1 (6 bases). CDR3 length: 15 amino acids. Germline V lookup: CDR1 MNHEY, CDR2 SVGAGI. V was shortened by 1 base and J by 5 bases, with 11 bases between the two germline ends.

J is TRBJ1-2 and V is TRBV19; 10 positions match TRBD1. Germline V CDR1 and CDR2: LNHDA, SQIVND (reference sequence). V lost 6 bases, J lost 4 bases, and 5 bases stayed unmatched. This CDR3 is built from 14 residues. The CDR3: CASSLTGGGYGYTF. The DNA for the CDR3 is TGTGCCAGTAGCCTGACAGGGGGCGGCTATGGCTACACCTTC.

The chain has TRBV6-5 and TRBJ2-1; D is uncertain. The germline V gene encodes CDR1 MNHEY and CDR2 SVGAGI. The V gene lost 9 bases and the J gene lost 3 bases, with 12 bases spanning the gap. This CDR3 has 13 residues. The CDR3: CASGETHYNEQFF. The DNA of the CDR3 is TGTGCCAGTGGTGAGACACACTACAATGAGCAGTTCTTC.